The source of this TCR beta chain is a study of memory CD4+ T cells and cytomegalovirus serostatus. Single viable CD3+CD4+CD8-CD45RO+ cells were sorted as the memory CD4+ T cells. Serum IgG to CMV pp150, pp28, p38 and p52 defined serostatus. Worth noting for this clone: What it binds is not known.

In the authors' methods: Out-of-frame sequences were removed, leaving 2 million to 2.5 million distinct TCRbeta sequences. Measured with immunoSEQ multiplex PCR; TCRdb has only the in-frame clones, and not every one. The V and J calls and clone size come from that table; D and trimming were worked out from the DNA. The sample consists of approximately 52,000 clones, 60% to 80% of them appearing once. Study findings and constraints: Suggested: most of the CMV-linked TCR signature lies in CD4+ memory cells.

This CDR3 has 16 residues. Germline CDR1 is SGHTA and CDR2 is FQGNSA. V lost 1 base and J 1 base, leaving 13 bases between the germline ends. Sequencing was carried out using memory CD4+ T cells from blood. This chain joins TRBV7-2 and TRBJ2-5, with D hard to call. This clonotype was sampled from an adult in good health and CMV-seronegative. The chain's CDR3 is CASSLGPFSGQETQYF. The CDR3 bases are TGTGCCAGCAGCTTAGGTCCGTTTTCCGGCCAAGAGACCCAGTACTTC.